Listed below are T cell receptor beta chains from one sample, sequenced in a study of T cell responses to AZD1222 COVID-19 vaccine. The assay was immunoSEQ multiplex PCR, and TCRdb's table has in-frame clones only and misses some. The sample contains 100,000 to 150,000 clones, around 89% of which appear only once. Material: peripheral blood, obtained on day 0 of MenACWY control vaccination. These receptors originate from an adult in good health. Each CDR3 is given with its conserved first and last residue. D genes are given only for firm matches. Size values are once, few and many counts, or a class for expanded clones, and some rows have none.

NA,TRBJ1-1,TRBV6-5,NA,TGTGCCAGCAGTTCCGACCTAACTGAAGCTTTCTTT,CASSSDLTEAFF
NA,TRBJ1-2,TRBV23-1,NA,TGCGCCAGCAGTCAATGGAAGGGAGCACCTACTAACTATGGCTACACCTTC,CASSQWKGAPTNYGYTF
NA,TRBJ2-5,TRBV28,NA,TGTGCCAGCAGTTACCGGGACGGCAGGAAGACCCAGTACTTC,CASSYRDGRKTQYF
once,TRBJ1-1,TRBV10-3,NA,TGTGCCATCAGTGAGGTCCCGAACACTGAAGCTTTCTTT,CAISEVPNTEAFF
NA,TRBJ1-5,TRBV15,NA,TGTGCCACCAGCACCCAGAGCAATCAGCCCCAGCATTTT,CATSTQSNQPQHF
medium-sized,TRBJ2-7,TRBV5-1,TRBD1,TGCGCCAGCAGGCACGCACAGGGGGCGAGCGAGCAGTACTTC,CASRHAQGASEQYF
once,TRBJ1-1,TRBV13,TRBD1,TGTGCCAGCAGCCTCAGGGGGTTTAACACTGAAGCTTTCTTT,CASSLRGFNTEAFF
NA,TRBJ2-7,TRBV6-5,NA,TGTGCCAGCAGTCCCAGACAGATGGGCGAGCAGTACTTC,CASSPRQMGEQYF
NA,TRBJ1-2,TRBV7-9,NA,TGTGCCAGCAGCTTAGCTTCCGGGTTGGGCCTTGGCTACACCTTC,CASSLASGLGLGYTF
NA,TRBJ2-5,TRBV5-1,TRBD2,TGCGCCAGCAGCTTGGTCGGGACTAGCGGGGCTCAAGAGACCCAGTACTTC,CASSLVGTSGAQETQYF
few,TRBJ2-1,TRBV13,TRBD1,TGTGCCAGCAGCTTAGAGGGGGCGAATGAGCAGTTCTTC,CASSLEGANEQFF
NA,TRBJ1-2,TRBV30,TRBD1,TGTGCCTGGAGTGTTTTTAACGACAGGGGAGAGCGCTATGGCTACACCTTC,CAWSVFNDRGERYGYTF
NA,TRBJ2-1,TRBV6-4,NA,TGTGCCAGTGCACTAGCTCCATACAATGAGCAGTTCTTC,CASALAPYNEQFF
NA,TRBJ2-3,TRBV4-1,NA,TGCGCCAGCAGCCGCAGGCGTCCGGGGGGCACAGATACGCAGTATTTT,CASSRRRPGGTDTQYF
NA,TRBJ1-1,TRBV5-1,TRBD1,TGCGCCAGCAGCTCACAGGGGGGCAACACTGAAGCTTTCTTT,CASSSQGGNTEAFF
few,TRBJ2-3,TRBV4-3,TRBD2,TGCGCCAGCAGCCAAGAGGGTAGCGGGAGCCAAGATACGCAGTATTTT,CASSQEGSGSQDTQYF
NA,TRBJ2-5,TRBV6-5,TRBD2,TGTGCCAGCAGTTACTCCAGCGGGAGTGAGACCCAGTACTTC,CASSYSSGSETQYF
NA,TRBJ2-2,TRBV2,NA,TGTGCCGAGGCAGGGGACACCGGGGAGCTGTTTTTT,CAEAGDTGELFF
NA,TRBJ1-1,TRBV18,NA,TGTGCCAGCTCACCACCTCCTTCAGGGAACACTGAAGCTTTCTTT,CASSPPPSGNTEAFF
NA,TRBJ1-6,TRBV27,NA,TGTGCCAGCAGTTCTGACCAGACCTCAAATTCACCCCTCCACTTT,CASSSDQTSNSPLHF
NA,TRBJ2-7,TRBV6-6,NA,TGTGCCAGCAGTTACGAGGGAGGCTCCTACGAGCAGTACTTC,CASSYEGGSYEQYF
NA,TRBJ2-5,TRBV3-1/TRBV3-2,NA,TGTGCCAGCGTGGGGAAAAAGACCCAGTACTTC,CASVGKKTQYF
NA,TRBJ1-3,TRBV11-2,NA,TGTGCCAGCAGCCTTACAGACTCTGGAAACACCATATATTTT,CASSLTDSGNTIYF
NA,TRBJ2-5,TRBV7-9,NA,TGTGCCAGCAGATCGGTAGCGAAAGAGACCCAGTACTTC,CASRSVAKETQYF
NA,TRBJ2-7,TRBV6-2/TRBV6-3,TRBD2,TGTGCCAGCAGTAAGGGACTAGCGACCTCCTACGAGCAGTACTTC,CASSKGLATSYEQYF
NA,TRBJ1-6,TRBV27,NA,TGTGCCAGCAGTTTGAGGGGGTGGGAAAGCTCCTATAATTCACCCCTCCACTTT,CASSLRGWESSYNSPLHF
NA,TRBJ1-5,TRBV6-5,NA,TGTGCCAGCAGTTACGCGGGGGATGGCAATCAGCCCCAGCATTTT,CASSYAGDGNQPQHF
NA,TRBJ2-3,TRBV19,NA,TGTGCCAGTAATTCGGGGTCCTGGGCCCCAGATACGCAGTATTTT,CASNSGSWAPDTQYF
NA,TRBJ1-2,TRBV27,NA,TGTGCCAGCAGTTTTGGGGGTCCGCTCAACTATGGCTACACCTTC,CASSFGGPLNYGYTF
NA,TRBJ2-1,TRBV5-6,TRBD2,TGTGCCAGCAGCTTAGCGGGAGGGCCCCCCAATGAGCAGTTCTTC,CASSLAGGPPNEQFF
NA,TRBJ1-1,TRBV5-1,TRBD1,TGCGCCAGCAGCTTGGTAGGACAGGACACTGAAGCTTTCTTT,CASSLVGQDTEAFF
NA,TRBJ1-4,TRBV11-3,NA,TGTGCCAGCAGCATCGGACAACTTAATGAAAAACTGTTTTTT,CASSIGQLNEKLFF
NA,TRBJ2-7,TRBV5-6,TRBD1,TGTGCCAGCAGCGGGGGGACAGGGGAAGGTCACGAGCAGTACTTC,CASSGGTGEGHEQYF
once,TRBJ2-2,TRBV10-3,TRBD1,TGTGCCATCAGCTCGGACAGGGGGACGACCGGGGAGCTGTTTTTT,CAISSDRGTTGELFF
NA,TRBJ2-2,TRBV3-1/TRBV3-2,NA,TGTGCCAGCAGCCCCGGGACGACGAACACCGGGGAGCTGTTTTTT,CASSPGTTNTGELFF
few,TRBJ2-5,TRBV7-2,NA,TGTGCCAGCAGCTTAGGGGTGGGGGAGACCCAGTACTTC,CASSLGVGETQYF
NA,TRBJ2-7,TRBV1,NA,TGCACCAGCAGCCAAGGACTAGCGGGAAGCTCCTACGAGCAGTACTTC,CTSSQGLAGSSYEQYF
once,TRBJ1-3,TRBV2,NA,TGTGCCAGCAGTGAGGTCGAGGGGCCCGGAGGGACCATATATTTT,CASSEVEGPGGTIYF
NA,TRBJ1-5,TRBV30,NA,TGTGCCTGGAGGGGGGCACAGATCAATCAGCCCCAGCATTTT,CAWRGAQINQPQHF
NA,TRBJ1-1,TRBV6-5,NA,TGTGCCAGCAGTTTTGGGTTAAACACTGAAGCTTTCTTT,CASSFGLNTEAFF
NA,TRBJ2-3,TRBV18,TRBD2,TGTGCCAGCTCCCAAACAACGGGACTAGCTTCAGATACGCAGTATTTT,CASSQTTGLASDTQYF
NA,TRBJ1-5,TRBV5-5,TRBD1,TGTGCCAGCAGCTTGTGGACAGGGGGCTTTAGCAATCAGCCCCAGCATTTT,CASSLWTGGFSNQPQHF
NA,TRBJ2-1,TRBV6-1,NA,TGTGCCAGCAGTGATCGATGGGCTGATGAGCAGTTCTTC,CASSDRWADEQFF
NA,TRBJ2-2,TRBV6-5,NA,TGTGCCAGCCAGGGTGGAGTTGCGAACACCGGGGAGCTGTTTTTT,CASQGGVANTGELFF
NA,TRBJ2-7,TRBV10-2,NA,TGCGCCAGCAGTGAACCGGGACACGGGGGCTACGAGCAGTACTTC,CASSEPGHGGYEQYF